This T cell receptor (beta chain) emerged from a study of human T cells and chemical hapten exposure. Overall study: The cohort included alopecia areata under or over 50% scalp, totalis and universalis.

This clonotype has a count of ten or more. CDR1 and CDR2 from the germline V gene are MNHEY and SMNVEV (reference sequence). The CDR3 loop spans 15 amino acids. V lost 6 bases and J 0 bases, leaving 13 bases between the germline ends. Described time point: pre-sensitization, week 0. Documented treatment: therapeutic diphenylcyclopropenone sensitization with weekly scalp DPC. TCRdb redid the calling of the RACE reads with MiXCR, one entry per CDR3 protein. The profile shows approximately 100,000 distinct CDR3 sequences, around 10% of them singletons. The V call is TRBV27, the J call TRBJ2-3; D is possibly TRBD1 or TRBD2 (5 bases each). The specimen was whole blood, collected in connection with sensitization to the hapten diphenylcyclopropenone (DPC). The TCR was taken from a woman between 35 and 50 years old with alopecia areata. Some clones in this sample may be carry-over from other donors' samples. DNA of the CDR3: TGTGCCAGCAGCCGGGGCGCGTCTAGCACAGATACGCAGTATTTT. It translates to CASSRGASSTDTQYF.